Listed here are 16 T cell receptor beta chains from one sample, sequenced in a study of blood T cell repertoires in COVID-19 (TCRdb year 2020). Library preparation was by the immunoSEQ multiplex PCR assay. The table was pulled from immuneACCESS by TCRdb, which kept in-frame rearrangements only. Such tables lose some clones; where checked, under half of the loss comes from unresolved V genes, and the rest has no known cause. Across this sample there are fewer than 400,000 clones, with 87% seen only once. The biggest ten clones account for roughly 10% of the sample. The material sequenced was PBMCs or T cells enriched from blood (not recorded which). The receptors come from a woman aged 45-65 years who had recovered from COVID-19.

The CDR3: CSAEGDTSEKLFF. The CDR3 nucleotides read TGCAGCGCTGAGGGGGACACTTCCGAAAAACTGTTTTTT. V usage is TRBV29-1 and J usage is TRBJ1-4; tentative D call: TRBD1 (6 bases). The CDR3 has 13 residues. The V gene's germline CDR1 is SQVTM and CDR2 ANQGSEA. Between the trimmed V and J ends, which lost 7 bases and 8 bases, there was a span of 17 bases.

This sequence joins TRBV30 and TRBJ1-6, with TRBD1 matching over 9 bases. The V and J ends lost 2 bases and 6 bases, in that order; junction bases with no gene match: 5. There are 15 residues in the CDR3. Germline V gives CDR1 GTSNPN, CDR2 SVGIG (reference sequence). The CDR3 region is CAWSRRTGANSPLHF. CDR3 nucleotides: TGTGCCTGGAGTCGGCGGACAGGGGCTAATTCACCCCTCCACTTT.

The chain recombines TRBV3-1 (or the pseudogene TRBV3-2) with TRBJ1-1; D uncertain. Germline lookup yields CDR1 LGHDT and CDR2 YNNKEL (reference sequence). Trimming removed 4 bases at V and 2 bases at J, with 11 bases between. There are 14 residues in the CDR3. The CDR3 reads CASSLVKTNTEAFF. The CDR3 DNA follows: TGTGCCAGCAGCCTCGTCAAGACTAACACTGAAGCTTTCTTT.

This chain links TRBV7-8 with TRBJ2-5; weak D call: TRBD1 (5 bases). CDR1 SGHVS and CDR2 FQNEAQ come from the germline V gene. V lost 7 bases to trimming and J lost 4 bases, with 16 bases between them. The CDR3 covers 14 residues. CDR3 in amino acids: CASTRVKGLETQYF. The CDR3 region has the DNA TGTGCCAGCACCCGAGTCAAGGGGCTAGAGACCCAGTACTTC.

The gene calls are TRBV2 and TRBJ1-2; 8 nucleotides line up with TRBD1. V trimming: 1 base; J trimming: 4 bases; junction bases outside the gene matches: 5. The CDR3 length is 15 residues. CDR1 is SNHLY, CDR2 FYNNEI, per germline. In DNA form, the CDR3 reads TGTGCCAGCAGTGAAGGGACAGGGTTTGGCTATGGCTACACCTTC. It is translated as CASSEGTGFGYGYTF. The full variable domain, in which reference TRBV2 and TRBJ1-2 provide the parts outside the CDR3, is EPEVTQTPSHQVTQMGQEVILRCVPISNHLYFYWYRQILGQKVEFLVSFYNNEISEKSEIFDDQFSVERPDGSNFTLKIRSTKLEDSAMYFCASSEGTGFGYGYTFGSGTRLTVV.

The chain recombines TRBV7-9 with TRBJ2-2; D is unresolved. Trimming removed 2 bases at V and 5 bases at J, with 9 bases between. In germline, CDR1 is SEHNR, CDR2 FQNEAQ (reference sequence). The CDR3 covers 14 residues. CDR3 bases: TGTGCCAGCAGCTTACCCTCGGTGACCGGGGAGCTGTTTTTT. It specifies CASSLPSVTGELFF.

The rearrangement links TRBV28 to TRBJ2-3, with no clear D. Germline V CDR1 and CDR2: MDHEN, SYDVKM. The CDR3 is made up of 11 amino acids. V was shortened by 5 bases and J by 5 bases, with 5 bases between the two germline ends. The CDR3 nucleotides are TGTGCCAGCAGTACCAGAGATACGCAGTATTTT. Protein product: CASSTRDTQYF.

The rearrangement uses TRBV6-5 and TRBJ2-3; D is perhaps TRBD1 (6 bases). Per germline, CDR1 MNHEY and CDR2 SVGAGI. V lost 0 bases to trimming and J lost 6 bases, with 13 bases between them. This CDR3 has 15 amino acids. The CDR3 region is CASSYSMGDTDTQYF. CDR3 DNA sequence: TGTGCCAGCAGTTACTCGATGGGGGACACCGATACGCAGTATTTT.

The rearrangement uses TRBV2 and TRBJ1-5; 9 bases agree with TRBD1. The CDR3 covers 18 residues. Germline V gene sequence: CDR1 SNHLY, CDR2 FYNNEI. J lost 1 base, V lost 8 bases, and 15 bases had no gene match. CDR3 amino acids: CASALESQGARSNQPQHF. The CDR3 DNA reads as TGTGCCAGCGCACTCGAGTCACAGGGGGCAAGGAGCAATCAGCCCCAGCATTTT.

DNA of the CDR3: TGTGCCAGCAGCCAACACCCCATCGACAGGGGTGGTCACGATGAGCAGTTCTTC. Protein: CASSQHPIDRGGHDEQFF. The V and J genes are TRBV7-8 and TRBJ2-1; 8 bases agree with TRBD1. The J segment lost 8 bases and the V segment lost 5 bases, leaving 20 bases of the junction unmatched. The CDR3 is 18 amino acids. CDR1 and CDR2 (germline): SGHVS, FQNEAQ.

The V call is TRBV7-9, the J call TRBJ1-5; a possible D gene is TRBD1 (6 bases). V lost 1 base and J lost 1, with 11 bases in between. The CDR3 has 16 amino acids. CDR1 SEHNR and CDR2 FQNEAQ come from the germline V gene (reference sequence). CDR3 residues: CASSLGKGVSNQPQHF. The CDR3, as DNA: TGTGCCAGCAGCTTAGGGAAGGGGGTGAGCAATCAGCCCCAGCATTTT.

The genes are TRBV19 and TRBJ2-1; 11 bases line up with TRBD2. The CDR3 sequence is 16 residues long. Germline V gives CDR1 LNHDA, CDR2 SQIVND (reference sequence). With 5 bases clipped from V and 9 bases from J, the junction kept 12 bases outside the gene matches. The chain's CDR3 is CASSARGLAARGEQFF. CDR3 DNA sequence: TGTGCCAGTAGTGCAAGGGGACTAGCGGCCAGAGGTGAGCAGTTCTTC.

This clone was observed a handful of times. The V gene is TRBV28, the J gene TRBJ1-3; D is uncertain. The CDR3 sequence is 11 residues long. The germline V gene encodes CDR1 MDHEN and CDR2 SYDVKM. Trimming left V 4 bases short and J 8 bases short, with 6 bases between. CDR3 sequence (DNA): TGTGCCAGCAGTTACGGTTACACCATATATTTT. Translation: CASSYGYTIYF.

As regards this clone: It is unclear where the CDR3 begins or ends on the DNA, so no DNA is shown, and the CDR3 is as TCRdb lists it. The V gene is TRBV30, the J gene TRBJ1-5; no check of the table's D call, TRBD1, against the DNA was made. Germline CDR1 and CDR2: GTSNPN and SVGIG (reference sequence). Including both end residues, the CDR3 is 16 amino acids long. The CDR3 sequence is CAWSRAFGPGNQPQHF.

The chain has TRBV6-2 or TRBV6-3 and TRBJ1-4, with D unclear. Germline assignment: CDR1 MNHEY and CDR2 SVGEGT. Trimming removed 5 bases at V and 7 bases at J, with 8 bases between. This CDR3 spans 12 amino acids. The CDR3: CASSTSSEKLFF. In nucleotides, the CDR3 is TGTGCCAGCAGTACCTCGAGTGAAAAACTGTTTTTT.

CDR3 protein: CASSPPRSGGPYNEQFF. Here the CDR3 DNA reads TGTGCCAGCTCACCTCCCCGTAGCGGGGGGCCTTACAATGAGCAGTTCTTC. The chain employs TRBV18 and TRBJ2-1; 10 positions agree with TRBD2. Trimming took 3 bases from V and 4 from J; bases not matched to a gene: 9. The CDR3 is made up of 17 amino acids. Germline V gives CDR1 KGHSH, CDR2 LQKENI.